Listed below are T cell receptor beta chains from one sample, sequenced in a study of T-cell memory formation after mild COVID-19. TCRdb re-derived calls from the 5' RACE reads in MiXCR, one entry per CDR3 protein. Of around 200,000 distinct CDR3 sequences listed, roughly a tenth are singletons. The source material was PBMCs or a T cell subset sorted from them (not recorded which). The receptors derive from a man aged 18 to 35 who had mild COVID-19 (a few samples of this study predate the infection). Cell type and time point are not known. CDR3s include the opening cysteine and the closing phenylalanine or tryptophan. A D gene is named only where the DNA matches it firmly.

v_call	j_call	d_call	cdr3_aa
TRBV15	TRBJ1-4	-	CATSRGRGLRVQEKLFF
TRBV20-1	TRBJ2-3	-	CSAEGRVGDTQYF
TRBV7-2	TRBJ2-3	TRBD1	CASSQTTGTNTQYF
TRBV19	TRBJ2-5	TRBD1	CASSRNRGETQYF
TRBV12-3/TRBV12-4	TRBJ1-2	-	CASSRVTMGAYGYTF
TRBV13	TRBJ2-1	TRBD2	CASSLGLAADNEQFF
TRBV4-1	TRBJ2-5	-	CASSHLVGAQETQYF
TRBV7-2	TRBJ1-2	-	CASSGRGLWGNGYTF
TRBV6-6	TRBJ1-1	TRBD1	CASTLQGRNTEAFF
TRBV12-3/TRBV12-4	TRBJ2-3	-	CASRRVQGDTQYF
TRBV12-5	TRBJ1-2	-	CASGRITAGQYRGGYTF
TRBV2	TRBJ1-5	-	CASGELGQDQPQHF
TRBV18	TRBJ2-1	-	CASSPEPLPQFF
TRBV10-3	TRBJ2-3	-	CAINSNLGDTQYF
TRBV7-3	TRBJ2-7	TRBD2	CASSPGSGGSYEQYF
TRBV7-2	TRBJ1-2	-	CASSSDRSYGYTF
TRBV7-9	TRBJ1-1	TRBD1	CASSLDRGRGDSEAFF
TRBV10-2	TRBJ2-7	-	CASKFGGTYEQYF
TRBV6-6	TRBJ2-5	-	CASSYSGETQYF
TRBV29-1	TRBJ2-1	TRBD2	CSVAGGPNEQFF
TRBV14	TRBJ1-3	-	CASSDPKGNWNTIYF
TRBV30	TRBJ1-2	-	CAWNPGGFYGYTF
TRBV19	TRBJ2-3	-	CASSIGGRYTDTQYF
TRBV15	TRBJ1-5	-	CATSRAHEGKPQHF
TRBV15	TRBJ2-7	TRBD1	CATLGTARPYEQYF
TRBV12-3/TRBV12-4	TRBJ1-5	-	CASRRNLQENQPQHF
TRBV5-1	TRBJ2-3	-	CASSWTGQSTDTQYF
TRBV7-8	TRBJ2-3	TRBD1	CASGGQGFSDTQYF
TRBV6-5	TRBJ2-1	TRBD2	CASSSVRLAGEDNEQFF
TRBV7-2	TRBJ2-3	TRBD2	CASSLALAGGADTQYF
TRBV7-2	TRBJ1-2	-	CASSTRLYGYTF
TRBV11-1	TRBJ2-7	-	CASGASGSEQYF
TRBV7-6	TRBJ1-1	-	CASSSPFGEAFF
TRBV20-1	TRBJ1-1	TRBD1	CSAPNPGQGRTEAFF
TRBV7-2	TRBJ2-5	-	CASSFNRARGEYF
TRBV3-1	TRBJ2-5	-	CASIRLGGMETQYF
TRBV3-1	TRBJ2-2	TRBD2	CASSHSGTSGTGELFF
TRBV12-3/TRBV12-4	TRBJ2-7	-	CASRLDRREQYF
TRBV5-1	TRBJ1-1	-	CASSLRLGNTEAFF
TRBV24-1	TRBJ2-3	-	CATSDWGASDTQYF
TRBV9	TRBJ1-2	TRBD1	CASSVASRGGPSGYTF
TRBV11-2	TRBJ2-1	-	CASSGLTGKINEQFF
TRBV19	TRBJ1-5	-	CASSTTATNQPQHF
TRBV5-4	TRBJ1-1	-	CASRLTRNTEAFF
TRBV7-9	TRBJ1-5	TRBD1	CASNQAGQGAFQPQHF
TRBV5-4	TRBJ2-3	-	CASSLGGTADTQYF
TRBV12-3/TRBV12-4	TRBJ2-1	TRBD1	CASRQGAGDEQFF
TRBV19	TRBJ2-6	-	CASSGFGANVLTF
TRBV4-1	TRBJ1-5	-	CASSQESGRHQPQHF
TRBV5-1	TRBJ2-5	TRBD2	CASSLFFSGEETQYF
TRBV12-3/TRBV12-4	TRBJ1-3	-	CASSLRGFGNTIYF
TRBV15	TRBJ2-3	-	CATQVRGTDTQYF
TRBV4-3	TRBJ2-5	-	CASSQVGISGTQYF